The rows below give T cell receptor beta chains drawn from one sample of a study of blood T cell repertoires in COVID-19. TCRdb's copy holds only in-frame clones and misses some; the assay was immunoSEQ multiplex PCR. This sample yields around 88,000 clones, of which 70% to 90% are seen a single time; roughly 2.8% belongs to the top ten. The sequenced sample consisted of peripheral blood. All receptors come from a woman of 80 years or more with acute or convalescent COVID-19. Each CDR3 is given with its conserved first and last residue. A D gene is named only where the DNA matches it firmly. A row's size may be missing; if present it is once, few, many or a size class.

d_gene: TRBD2; j_gene: TRBJ2-7; v_gene: TRBV11-2; abundance: NA; CDR3nt: TGTGCCAGCAGCCTAGCGGGGGCCTACGAGCAGTACTTC; CDR3aa: CASSLAGAYEQYF
d_gene: NA; j_gene: TRBJ1-2; v_gene: TRBV11-2; abundance: NA; CDR3nt: TGTGCCAGCAGTTGGGGGGGCGATGGCTACACCTTC; CDR3aa: CASSWGGDGYTF
d_gene: TRBD1; j_gene: TRBJ2-2; v_gene: TRBV16; abundance: NA; CDR3nt: TGTGCCAGCAGCCAATTCAGGACAGGGCTAACCGGGGAGCTGTTTTTT; CDR3aa: CASSQFRTGLTGELFF
d_gene: NA; j_gene: TRBJ1-1; v_gene: TRBV27; abundance: few; CDR3nt: TGTGCCAGCAGTTCCGGACAGTTAAACACTGAAGCTTTCTTT; CDR3aa: CASSSGQLNTEAFF
d_gene: NA; j_gene: TRBJ1-2; v_gene: TRBV9; abundance: NA; CDR3nt: TGTGCCAGCAGCGTAGCCGCAGGTAACTATGGCTACACCTTC; CDR3aa: CASSVAAGNYGYTF
d_gene: TRBD2; j_gene: TRBJ2-3; v_gene: TRBV5-4; abundance: NA; CDR3nt: TGTGCCAGCAGAACTAGTGGGGGGGCAGATACGCAGTATTTT; CDR3aa: CASRTSGGADTQYF
d_gene: NA; j_gene: TRBJ1-1; v_gene: TRBV12-5; abundance: NA; CDR3nt: TGTGCTAGTGGTTTTGGGAGGGGGACTGAAGCTTTCTTT; CDR3aa: CASGFGRGTEAFF
d_gene: NA; j_gene: TRBJ1-5; v_gene: TRBV23-1; abundance: NA; CDR3nt: TGCGCCAGCAGTCAATCGGGTGGACAGTCCGGGCCCCAGCATTTT; CDR3aa: CASSQSGGQSGPQHF
d_gene: TRBD1; j_gene: TRBJ2-5; v_gene: TRBV18; abundance: once; CDR3nt: TGTGCCAGCTCACCACCACCTACAGGGGAGAGAGAGACCCAGTACTTC; CDR3aa: CASSPPPTGERETQYF
d_gene: NA; j_gene: TRBJ1-2; v_gene: TRBV6-6; abundance: NA; CDR3nt: TGTGCCAGCAGTATCTCGACAGGAGGCTATGGCTACACCTTC; CDR3aa: CASSISTGGYGYTF
d_gene: NA; j_gene: TRBJ1-1; v_gene: TRBV7-8; abundance: NA; CDR3nt: TGTGCCAGCAGCTTAGTGGGGGGGACCACTGAAGCTTTCTTT; CDR3aa: CASSLVGGTTEAFF
d_gene: NA; j_gene: TRBJ2-5; v_gene: TRBV5-8; abundance: NA; CDR3nt: TGTGCCAGCAGCTTTTCTGGGGGCTACGGGGAGACCCAGTACTTC; CDR3aa: CASSFSGGYGETQYF
d_gene: NA; j_gene: TRBJ2-3; v_gene: TRBV5-1; abundance: NA; CDR3nt: TGCGCCAGCAGTCCGCAGGGATTTAGCACAGATACGCAGTATTTT; CDR3aa: CASSPQGFSTDTQYF
d_gene: TRBD2; j_gene: TRBJ2-5; v_gene: TRBV19; abundance: NA; CDR3nt: TGTGCCAGTAGTTTGACGGGACTAGCGGACCAAGAGACCCAGTACTTC; CDR3aa: CASSLTGLADQETQYF
d_gene: NA; j_gene: TRBJ1-1; v_gene: TRBV27; abundance: NA; CDR3nt: TGTGCCAGCAGTTTTGCGGATGGAACTGAAGCTTTCTTT; CDR3aa: CASSFADGTEAFF
d_gene: NA; j_gene: TRBJ2-4; v_gene: TRBV19; abundance: NA; CDR3nt: TGTGCCAGTAGTATAGGCGAGCGTCTGGCCAAAAACATTCAGTACTTC; CDR3aa: CASSIGERLAKNIQYF
d_gene: NA; j_gene: TRBJ2-7; v_gene: TRBV7-2; abundance: NA; CDR3nt: TGTGCCAGCAGCTTAATTACCGCAGTTGGTGCGGAATACTACGAGCAGTACTTC; CDR3aa: CASSLITAVGAEYYEQYF
d_gene: NA; j_gene: TRBJ2-5; v_gene: TRBV18; abundance: NA; CDR3nt: TGTGCCAGTAGCCCGGGATCTCAGAGGGAGACCCAGTACTTC; CDR3aa: CASSPGSQRETQYF
d_gene: NA; j_gene: TRBJ2-5; v_gene: TRBV18; abundance: NA; CDR3nt: TGTGCCAGCTCCCAGTACCAAGAGACCCAGTACTTC; CDR3aa: CASSQYQETQYF
d_gene: NA; j_gene: TRBJ2-7; v_gene: TRBV3-1/TRBV3-2; abundance: once; CDR3nt: TGTGCCAGCAGCCAAGATTTTGGTAGTTGGAGAATGTACGAGCAGTACTTC; CDR3aa: CASSQDFGSWRMYEQYF
d_gene: TRBD2; j_gene: TRBJ2-3; v_gene: TRBV18; abundance: NA; CDR3nt: TGTGCCAGCTCACCGCTCGGACTAGCCGGGAGAGATACGCAGTATTTT; CDR3aa: CASSPLGLAGRDTQYF
d_gene: NA; j_gene: TRBJ2-7; v_gene: TRBV25-1; abundance: NA; CDR3nt: TGTGCCAGCAGTGAACGGAATGTCTTTGCAGGGTCAACCTACGAGCAGTACTTC; CDR3aa: CASSERNVFAGSTYEQYF
d_gene: NA; j_gene: TRBJ1-6; v_gene: TRBV30; abundance: NA; CDR3nt: TGTGCCTGGAGTCTGGGGTGGCAGGGCGTTTCACCCCTCCACTTT; CDR3aa: CAWSLGWQGVSPLHF
d_gene: NA; j_gene: TRBJ1-1; v_gene: TRBV7-2; abundance: NA; CDR3nt: TGTGCCAGCAGCTTAGTTGCAGGGAACACTGAAGCTTTCTTT; CDR3aa: CASSLVAGNTEAFF
d_gene: TRBD2; j_gene: TRBJ2-5; v_gene: TRBV18; abundance: NA; CDR3nt: TGTGCCAGCTCACCACTGGCTAGCGGGGTCGGAGAGACCCAGTACTTC; CDR3aa: CASSPLASGVGETQYF
d_gene: NA; j_gene: TRBJ2-3; v_gene: TRBV19; abundance: NA; CDR3nt: TGTGCCAGTAGTCCCCTATCGGGGGACACAGATACGCAGTATTTT; CDR3aa: CASSPLSGDTDTQYF
d_gene: TRBD1; j_gene: TRBJ1-6; v_gene: TRBV6-2/TRBV6-3; abundance: NA; CDR3nt: TGTGCCAGCAGTTCCCGACAGGGGTCGGGTTCACCCCTCCACTTT; CDR3aa: CASSSRQGSGSPLHF
d_gene: NA; j_gene: TRBJ1-3; v_gene: TRBV6-5; abundance: NA; CDR3nt: TGTGCCAGCAGTTACACGGCGGGCTCTGGAAACACCATATATTTT; CDR3aa: CASSYTAGSGNTIYF
d_gene: NA; j_gene: TRBJ1-1; v_gene: TRBV7-3; abundance: NA; CDR3nt: TGTGCCAGCAGCTTCGGCGGGCCGAACACTGAAGCTTTCTTT; CDR3aa: CASSFGGPNTEAFF
d_gene: TRBD1; j_gene: TRBJ1-2; v_gene: TRBV11-2; abundance: NA; CDR3nt: TGTGCCAGCAGCTTAGACTTGGACAGGGCTAACGGCTACACCTTC; CDR3aa: CASSLDLDRANGYTF
d_gene: TRBD1; j_gene: TRBJ1-1; v_gene: TRBV5-1; abundance: NA; CDR3nt: TGCGCCAGCAGCTCCTCAACAGGGGAAACTGAAGCTTTCTTT; CDR3aa: CASSSSTGETEAFF
d_gene: NA; j_gene: TRBJ1-3; v_gene: TRBV18; abundance: NA; CDR3nt: TGTGCCAGCTCACCGGATGGGCTGAGCTCTGGAAACACCATATATTTT; CDR3aa: CASSPDGLSSGNTIYF
d_gene: TRBD1; j_gene: TRBJ2-5; v_gene: TRBV11-2; abundance: NA; CDR3nt: TGTGCCAGCAGCCATTTACCGGGACAGGGGCGAAAGACCCAGTACTTC; CDR3aa: CASSHLPGQGRKTQYF
d_gene: TRBD2; j_gene: TRBJ2-1; v_gene: TRBV4-1; abundance: NA; CDR3nt: TGCGCCAGCAGCCAACTGACTAGCGGGGGTTACAATGAGCAGTTCTTC; CDR3aa: CASSQLTSGGYNEQFF
d_gene: NA; j_gene: TRBJ1-2; v_gene: TRBV5-5; abundance: NA; CDR3nt: TGTGCCAGCAGCCCTGACAGTGCCGAGTGGGGCTACACCTTC; CDR3aa: CASSPDSAEWGYTF
d_gene: TRBD1; j_gene: TRBJ1-6; v_gene: TRBV9; abundance: few; CDR3nt: TGTGCCAGCAGCGTAGGGGATCCGGGACAGGGAGCAACCCTCCACTTT; CDR3aa: CASSVGDPGQGATLHF
d_gene: NA; j_gene: TRBJ2-1; v_gene: TRBV9; abundance: NA; CDR3nt: TGTGCCAGCAGCGTAGCTACAGGGTCCTACAATGAGCAGTTCTTC; CDR3aa: CASSVATGSYNEQFF
d_gene: TRBD2; j_gene: TRBJ2-3; v_gene: TRBV6-2/TRBV6-3; abundance: NA; CDR3nt: TGTGCCAGCAGTTACCCGACTAGCGGGAGGCTACCCACAGATACGCAGTATTTT; CDR3aa: CASSYPTSGRLPTDTQYF
d_gene: NA; j_gene: TRBJ1-1; v_gene: TRBV7-2; abundance: NA; CDR3nt: TGTGCCAGCAGCTTAGGTAAAAAGAACACTGAAGCTTTCTTT; CDR3aa: CASSLGKKNTEAFF
d_gene: TRBD2; j_gene: TRBJ2-1; v_gene: TRBV18; abundance: NA; CDR3nt: TGTGCCAGCTCACTACCGCTGAGCGGGGGGAGGGTTGAGCAGTTCTTC; CDR3aa: CASSLPLSGGRVEQFF
d_gene: NA; j_gene: TRBJ1-3; v_gene: TRBV13; abundance: NA; CDR3nt: TGTGCCAGCAGCCCTTATCACCCCAGCTCTGGAAACACCATATATTTT; CDR3aa: CASSPYHPSSGNTIYF
d_gene: NA; j_gene: TRBJ1-1; v_gene: TRBV3-1/TRBV3-2; abundance: NA; CDR3nt: TGTGCCAGCAGCTTAAAAGGGGGGAACACTGAAGCTTTCTTT; CDR3aa: CASSLKGGNTEAFF
d_gene: NA; j_gene: TRBJ1-1; v_gene: TRBV30; abundance: NA; CDR3nt: TGTGCCTGGAGGGCCGCCCCAGGGCTGGGGACTGAAGCTTTCTTT; CDR3aa: CAWRAAPGLGTEAFF
d_gene: NA; j_gene: TRBJ1-4; v_gene: TRBV18; abundance: NA; CDR3nt: TGTGCCAGCTCACCACAGAAGCAGGGAAAAAATGAAAAACTGTTTTTT; CDR3aa: CASSPQKQGKNEKLFF
d_gene: NA; j_gene: TRBJ1-3; v_gene: TRBV6-1; abundance: NA; CDR3nt: TGTGCCAGCAGTGAAGGATCAGGGACTGGAAACACCATATATTTT; CDR3aa: CASSEGSGTGNTIYF
d_gene: NA; j_gene: TRBJ1-6; v_gene: TRBV28; abundance: NA; CDR3nt: TGTGCCAGCAGTTCAAGTGGGGGGTTAGGGTATTCACCCCTCCACTTT; CDR3aa: CASSSSGGLGYSPLHF
d_gene: TRBD1; j_gene: TRBJ2-5; v_gene: TRBV6-2/TRBV6-3; abundance: NA; CDR3nt: TGTGCCAGCAGTTACCCGGGACAGGGGTTACAAGAGACCCAGTACTTC; CDR3aa: CASSYPGQGLQETQYF
d_gene: NA; j_gene: TRBJ2-1; v_gene: TRBV18; abundance: NA; CDR3nt: TGTGCCAGCTCACCACAGGCTAGGGGTAATGAGCAGTTCTTC; CDR3aa: CASSPQARGNEQFF